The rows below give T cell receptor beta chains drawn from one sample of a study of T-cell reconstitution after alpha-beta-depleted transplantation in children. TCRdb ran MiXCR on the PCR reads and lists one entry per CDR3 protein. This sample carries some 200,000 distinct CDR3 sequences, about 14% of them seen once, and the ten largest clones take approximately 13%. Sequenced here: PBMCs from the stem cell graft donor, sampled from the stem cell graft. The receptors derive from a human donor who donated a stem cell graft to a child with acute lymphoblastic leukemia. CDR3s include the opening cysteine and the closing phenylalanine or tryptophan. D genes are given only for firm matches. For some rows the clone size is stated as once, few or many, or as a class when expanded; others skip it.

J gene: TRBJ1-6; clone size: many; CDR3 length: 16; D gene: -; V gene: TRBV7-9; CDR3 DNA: TGTGCCAGCAGCCCCCATGCCGGGGACGGTAATTCACCCCTCCACTTT; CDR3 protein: CASSPHAGDGNSPLHF
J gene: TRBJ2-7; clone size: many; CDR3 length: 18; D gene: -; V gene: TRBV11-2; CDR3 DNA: TGTGCCAGCAGCCCTAGCCCCCGACACCGGGAGTGGCAAAACGAGCAGTACTTC; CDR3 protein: CASSPSPRHREWQNEQYF
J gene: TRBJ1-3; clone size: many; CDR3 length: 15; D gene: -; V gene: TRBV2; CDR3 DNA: TGTGCCAGAGGTTTGGGAGACGGCTCTGGAAACACCATATATTTT; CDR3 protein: CARGLGDGSGNTIYF
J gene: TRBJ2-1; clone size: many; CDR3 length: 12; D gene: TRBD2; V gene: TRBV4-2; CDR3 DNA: TGTGCCAGCAGGTCGGGGGGTAATGAGCAGTTCTTC; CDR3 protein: CASRSGGNEQFF
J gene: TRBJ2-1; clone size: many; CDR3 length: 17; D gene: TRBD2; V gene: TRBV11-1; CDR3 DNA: TGTGCCAGCAGCCCCCCGGGACTAGCGGGAGTGGCCATCGAGCAGTTCTTC; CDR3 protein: CASSPPGLAGVAIEQFF
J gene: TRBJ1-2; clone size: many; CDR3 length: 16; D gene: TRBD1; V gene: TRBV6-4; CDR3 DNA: TGTGCCAGCAGTGACTCCCCGGACAGGGCGCTGCGTGGCTACACCTTC; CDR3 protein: CASSDSPDRALRGYTF
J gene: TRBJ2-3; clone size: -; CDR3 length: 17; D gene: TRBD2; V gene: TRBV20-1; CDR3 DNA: TGCAGTGCTAGAGATGACAGATGGGGGAGGGTAACAGATACGCAGTATTTT; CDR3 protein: CSARDDRWGRVTDTQYF
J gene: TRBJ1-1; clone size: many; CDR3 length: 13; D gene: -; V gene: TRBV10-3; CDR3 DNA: TGTGCCATCAGTGACGGCCCGAACACTGAAGCTTTCTTT; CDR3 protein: CAISDGPNTEAFF
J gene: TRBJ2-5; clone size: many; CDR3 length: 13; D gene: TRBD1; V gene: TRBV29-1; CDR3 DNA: TGCAGCGCGGGACAGACCCTTTTTGAGACCCAGTACTTC; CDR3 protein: CSAGQTLFETQYF
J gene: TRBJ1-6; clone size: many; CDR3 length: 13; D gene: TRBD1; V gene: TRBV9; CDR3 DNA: TGTGCCAGCAGCGGACAGGGAAAACCACCCCTCCACTTT; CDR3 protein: CASSGQGKPPLHF
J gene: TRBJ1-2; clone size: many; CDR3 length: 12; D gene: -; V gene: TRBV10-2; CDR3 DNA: TGCGCCAGCAACCCTACAGGTTATGGCTACACCTTC; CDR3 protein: CASNPTGYGYTF
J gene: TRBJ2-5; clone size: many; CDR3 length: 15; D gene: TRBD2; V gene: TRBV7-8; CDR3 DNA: TGTGCCAGCAGCTTAGCAGCGGGAGAGATGGAGACCCAGTACTTC; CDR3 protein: CASSLAAGEMETQYF
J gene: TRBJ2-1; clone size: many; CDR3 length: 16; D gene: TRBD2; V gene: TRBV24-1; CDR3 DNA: TGTGCCACCAGTGACCAAATCAGCGGGAGGGGTGCGGAGCAGTTCTTC; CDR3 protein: CATSDQISGRGAEQFF
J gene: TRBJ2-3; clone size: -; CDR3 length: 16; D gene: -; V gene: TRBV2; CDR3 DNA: TGTGCCAGTAGGAGGAGGCTAGCACCTTATACAGATACGCAGTATTTT; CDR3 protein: CASRRRLAPYTDTQYF
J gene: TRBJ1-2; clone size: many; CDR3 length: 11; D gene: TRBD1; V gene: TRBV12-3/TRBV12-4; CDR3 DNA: TGTGCCAGCAGTGACAGGGGGTTGAGCACCTTC; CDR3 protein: CASSDRGLSTF
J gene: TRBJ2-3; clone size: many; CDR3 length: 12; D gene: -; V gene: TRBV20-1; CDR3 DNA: TGCAGTGGCCCGGACCACACAGATACGCAGTATTTT; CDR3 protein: CSGPDHTDTQYF
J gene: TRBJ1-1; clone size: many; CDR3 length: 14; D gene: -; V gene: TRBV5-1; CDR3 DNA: TGCGCCAGCAGCTTTGTGTCAGGGGAAACTGAAGCTTTCTTT; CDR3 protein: CASSFVSGETEAFF
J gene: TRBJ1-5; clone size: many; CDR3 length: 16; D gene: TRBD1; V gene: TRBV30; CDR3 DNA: TGTGCCTGGAGCCTTGCAGGGGGACACAGCAATCAGCCCCAGCATTTT; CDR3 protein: CAWSLAGGHSNQPQHF
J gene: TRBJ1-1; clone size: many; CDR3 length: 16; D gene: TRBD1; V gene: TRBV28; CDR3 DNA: TGTGCCAGCACCGGGACAGGGGGCCGATCTAACACTGAAGCTTTCTTT; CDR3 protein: CASTGTGGRSNTEAFF
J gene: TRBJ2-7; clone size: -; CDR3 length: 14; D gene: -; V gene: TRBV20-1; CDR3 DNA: TGCAGTGCTAGAGATCTAGCGAACTCCTACGAGCAGTACTTC; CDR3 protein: CSARDLANSYEQYF
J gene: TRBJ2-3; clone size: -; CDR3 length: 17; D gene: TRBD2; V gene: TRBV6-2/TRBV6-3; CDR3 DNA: TGTGCCAGTGGACTAGCGGGAGCCCTCCGAAGCACAGATACGCAGTATTTT; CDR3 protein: CASGLAGALRSTDTQYF
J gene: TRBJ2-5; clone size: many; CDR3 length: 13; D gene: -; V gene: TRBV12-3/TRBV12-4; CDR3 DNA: TGTGCCAGCAGGTTAGGACTTGAAGAGACCCAGTACTTC; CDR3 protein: CASRLGLEETQYF
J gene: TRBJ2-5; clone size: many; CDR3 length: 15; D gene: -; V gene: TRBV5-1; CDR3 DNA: TGCGCCAGCAGCTTGGTTACAGGCCACCAAGAGACCCAGTACTTC; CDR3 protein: CASSLVTGHQETQYF
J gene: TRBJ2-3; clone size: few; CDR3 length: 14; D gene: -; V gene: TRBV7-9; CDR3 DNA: TGTGCCAGCAGCTTAGAAGAGTGGACAGATACGCAGTATTTT; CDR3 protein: CASSLEEWTDTQYF
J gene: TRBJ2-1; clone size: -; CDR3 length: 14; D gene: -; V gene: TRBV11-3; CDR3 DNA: TGTGCCAGCAGCCTACACTCGGATAATGCAGAGCAGTTCTTC; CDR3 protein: CASSLHSDNAEQFF
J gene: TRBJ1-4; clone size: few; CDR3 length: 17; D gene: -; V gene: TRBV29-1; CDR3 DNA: TGCAGCGTTGAAGACATGTCCTCACTTGCAACTAATGAAAAACTGTTTTTT; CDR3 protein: CSVEDMSSLATNEKLFF
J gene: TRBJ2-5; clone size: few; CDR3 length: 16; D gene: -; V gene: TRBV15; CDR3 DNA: TGTGCCACCAGCAGAGCCAACACCGGGATACAAGAGACCCAGTACTTC; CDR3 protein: CATSRANTGIQETQYF
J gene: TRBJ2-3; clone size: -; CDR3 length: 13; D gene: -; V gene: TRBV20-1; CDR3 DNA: TGCAGTGCTAGAGGTTACGGCACAGATACGCAGTATTTT; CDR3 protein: CSARGYGTDTQYF
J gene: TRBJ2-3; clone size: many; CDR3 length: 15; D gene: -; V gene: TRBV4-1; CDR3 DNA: TGCGCCAGCAGCCAAGATAGGAGGGGCATGGATACGCAGTATTTT; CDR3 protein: CASSQDRRGMDTQYF
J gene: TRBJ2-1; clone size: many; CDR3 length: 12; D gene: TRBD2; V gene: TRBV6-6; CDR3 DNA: TGTGCCAGCAGTTCAGCGGGAGTTGAGCAGTTCTTC; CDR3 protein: CASSSAGVEQFF
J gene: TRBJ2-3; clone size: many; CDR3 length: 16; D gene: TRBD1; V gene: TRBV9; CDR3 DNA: TGTGCCAGCAGCGCCTACCGGGACAGCCGCACAGATACGCAGTATTTT; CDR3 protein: CASSAYRDSRTDTQYF
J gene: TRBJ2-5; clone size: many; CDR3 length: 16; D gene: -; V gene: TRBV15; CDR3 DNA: TGTGCCACCAGCAGAGATCTATCAGGGGCTTCAGAGACCCAGTACTTC; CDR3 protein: CATSRDLSGASETQYF